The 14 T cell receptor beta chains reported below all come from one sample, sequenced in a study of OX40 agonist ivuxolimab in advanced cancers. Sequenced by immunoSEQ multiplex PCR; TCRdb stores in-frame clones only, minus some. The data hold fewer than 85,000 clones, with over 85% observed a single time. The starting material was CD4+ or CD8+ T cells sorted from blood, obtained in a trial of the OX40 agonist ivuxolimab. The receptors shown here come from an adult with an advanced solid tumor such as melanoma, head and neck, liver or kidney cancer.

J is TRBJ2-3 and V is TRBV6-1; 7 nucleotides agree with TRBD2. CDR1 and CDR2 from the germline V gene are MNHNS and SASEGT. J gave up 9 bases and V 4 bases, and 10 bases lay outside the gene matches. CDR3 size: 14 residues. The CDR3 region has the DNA TGTGCCAGCAGTGTGAGCGGGGTAAAGGGCACGCAGTATTTT. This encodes CASSVSGVKGTQYF.

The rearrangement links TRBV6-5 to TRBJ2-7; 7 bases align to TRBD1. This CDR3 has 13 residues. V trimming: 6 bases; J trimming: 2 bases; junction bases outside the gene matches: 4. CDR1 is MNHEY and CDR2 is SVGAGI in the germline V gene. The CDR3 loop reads CASSRTGTYEQYF. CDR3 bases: TGTGCCAGCAGCCGGACAGGTACCTACGAGCAGTACTTC.

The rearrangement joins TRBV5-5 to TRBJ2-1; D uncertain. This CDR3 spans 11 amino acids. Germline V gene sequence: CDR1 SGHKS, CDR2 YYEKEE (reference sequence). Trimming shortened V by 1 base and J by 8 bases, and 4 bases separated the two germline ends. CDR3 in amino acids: CASSLWHEQFF. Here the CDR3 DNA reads TGTGCCAGCAGCTTGTGGCATGAGCAGTTCTTC.

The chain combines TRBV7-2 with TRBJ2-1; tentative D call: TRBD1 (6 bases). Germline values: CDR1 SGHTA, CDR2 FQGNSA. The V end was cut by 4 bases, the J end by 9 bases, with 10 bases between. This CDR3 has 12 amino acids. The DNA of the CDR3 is TGTGCCAGCAGCTATGGACAGTTTGAGCAGTTCTTC. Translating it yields CASSYGQFEQFF.

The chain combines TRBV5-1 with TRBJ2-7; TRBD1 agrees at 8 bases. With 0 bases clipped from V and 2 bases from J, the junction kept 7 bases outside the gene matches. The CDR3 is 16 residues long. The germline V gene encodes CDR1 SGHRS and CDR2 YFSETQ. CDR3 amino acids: CASSLGVDRVPYEQYF. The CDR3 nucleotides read TGCGCCAGCAGCTTGGGGGTGGACAGGGTTCCCTACGAGCAGTACTTC.

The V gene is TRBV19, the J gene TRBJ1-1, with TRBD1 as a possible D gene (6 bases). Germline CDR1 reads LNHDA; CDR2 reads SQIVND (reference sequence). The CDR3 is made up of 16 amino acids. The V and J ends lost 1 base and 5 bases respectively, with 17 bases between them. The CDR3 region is CASSIGLWGLETEAFF. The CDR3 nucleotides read TGTGCCAGTAGTATAGGTTTATGGGGGCTGGAGACTGAAGCTTTCTTT.

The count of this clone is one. CDR3 DNA sequence: TGTGCCAGCACCCTGGGGACCTCCTGGGGCGAGCAGTACTTC. It specifies CASTLGTSWGEQYF. The V call is TRBV28, the J call TRBJ2-7; D is perhaps TRBD1 or TRBD2 (5 bases each). CDR3 size: 14 residues. V lost 7 bases and J 6 bases, leaving 19 bases between the germline ends. Germline V lookup: CDR1 MDHEN, CDR2 SYDVKM.

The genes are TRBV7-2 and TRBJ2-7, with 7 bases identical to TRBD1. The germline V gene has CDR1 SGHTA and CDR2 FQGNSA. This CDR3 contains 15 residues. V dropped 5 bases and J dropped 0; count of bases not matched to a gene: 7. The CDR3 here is CASSPDRESSYEQYF. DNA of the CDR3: TGTGCCAGCAGCCCCGACAGGGAGAGCTCCTACGAGCAGTACTTC.

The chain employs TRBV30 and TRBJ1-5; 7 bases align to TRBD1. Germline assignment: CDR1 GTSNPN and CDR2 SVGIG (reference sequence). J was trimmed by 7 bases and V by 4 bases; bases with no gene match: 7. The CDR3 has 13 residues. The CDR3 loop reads CAWTSYRGQPQHF. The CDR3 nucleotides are TGTGCCTGGACCAGTTACAGGGGACAGCCCCAGCATTTT.

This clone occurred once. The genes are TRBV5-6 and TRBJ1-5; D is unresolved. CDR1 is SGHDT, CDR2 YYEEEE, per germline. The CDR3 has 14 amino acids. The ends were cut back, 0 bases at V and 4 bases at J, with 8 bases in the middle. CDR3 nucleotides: TGTGCCAGCAGCTTGGGAGGGTGGAATCAGCCCCAGCATTTT. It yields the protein CASSLGGWNQPQHF.

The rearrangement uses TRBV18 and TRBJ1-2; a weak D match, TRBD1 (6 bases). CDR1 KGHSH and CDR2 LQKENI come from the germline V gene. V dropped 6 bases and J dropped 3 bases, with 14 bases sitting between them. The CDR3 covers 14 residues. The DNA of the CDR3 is TGTGCCAGCTCGCAGGGGAGGACGGACTATGGCTACACCTTC. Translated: CASSQGRTDYGYTF.

In DNA form, the CDR3 reads TGTGCCAGCAGACTCCCGGGACAGGGGTACGAGCAGTACTTC. Translation: CASRLPGQGYEQYF. This chain uses TRBV2 with TRBJ2-7, with 10 bases aligning to TRBD1. The V segment lost 6 bases and the J segment 4 bases; nucleotides outside the gene matches: 6. From germline, CDR1 is SNHLY and CDR2 FYNNEI. This CDR3 is 14 amino acids long.

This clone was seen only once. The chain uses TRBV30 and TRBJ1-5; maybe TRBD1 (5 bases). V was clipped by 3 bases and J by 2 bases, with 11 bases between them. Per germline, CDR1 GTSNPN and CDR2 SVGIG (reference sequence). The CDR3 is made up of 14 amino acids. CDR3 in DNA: TGTGCCTGGAGCCTGGGGGGGGGCAATCAGCCCCAGCATTTT. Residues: CAWSLGGGNQPQHF.

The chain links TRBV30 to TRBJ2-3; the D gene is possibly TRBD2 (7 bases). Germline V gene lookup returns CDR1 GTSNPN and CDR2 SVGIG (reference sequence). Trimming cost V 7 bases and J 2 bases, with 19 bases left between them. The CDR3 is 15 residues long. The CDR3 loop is CASSKWGGLTDTQYF. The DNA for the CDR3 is TGTGCCTCCTCCAAGTGGGGGGGCCTCACAGATACGCAGTATTTT. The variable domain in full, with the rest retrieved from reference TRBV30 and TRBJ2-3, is SQTIHQWPATLVQPVGSPLSLECTVEGTSNPNLYWYRQAAGRGLQLLFYSVGIGQISSEVPQNLSASRPQDRQFILSSKKLLLSDSGFYLCASSKWGGLTDTQYFGPGTRLTVL.